Here is one T cell receptor (beta chain) with its context. Its antigen is not identified. The data stem from a study of cytomegalovirus exposure and HLA in healthy donors. The study's findings and limits: It is likely that the observed cluster of highly shared sequence variants was a sequencing artifact. Association with HLA alleles at 0.05 false discovery rate was found for roughly 17,000 TCR beta sequences in a later analysis. When analyzed later, a missense DCLRE1C variant was found to be linked to TCR beta V- and J-gene trimming.

The CDR3 spans 14 residues. Germline V CDR1 and CDR2: SGHTA, FQGNSA. The V end lost 3 bases, the J end lost 1 base, and 7 bases lay between the germline ends. At collection, donors were nominally healthy, but unrecorded immune exposures were probable. The PCR contained 60 Vbeta and 13 Jbeta primers. Generated by immunoSEQ multiplex PCR, the TCRdb table keeps only in-frame clones and is missing some. This repertoire shows about 97,000 clones, around 81% found once; its top ten account for 4.5% to 5.5%. This chain uses TRBV7-2 with TRBJ2-1; D not certain. Specimen: PBMCs. This clonotype was sampled from a man in his forties in good health and CMV-seropositive. Here the CDR3 DNA reads TGTGCCAGCAGCTTGACAAATTCCTACAATGAGCAGTTCTTC. It yields the protein CASSLTNSYNEQFF. Full variable domain (rest looked up from reference TRBV7-2 and TRBJ2-1): GAGVSQSPSNKVTEKGKDVELRCDPISGHTALYWYRQSLGQGLEFLIYFQGNSAPDKSGLPSDRFSAERTGGSVSTLTIQRTQQEDSAVYLCASSLTNSYNEQFFGPGTRLTVL.